The 11 T cell receptor beta chains presented below share a single source sample, sequenced in a study of cytomegalovirus exposure and HLA in healthy donors. Use of 60 Vbeta and 13 Jbeta primers characterized the PCR. Generated by immunoSEQ multiplex PCR, the TCRdb table keeps only in-frame clones and is missing some. Of about 94,000 clones in the sample, 81% were seen once. The specimen was PBMCs. These receptor sequences come from a human donor in good health.

J is TRBJ2-3 and V is TRBV11-2, with 8 bases lining up with TRBD2. Germline V gene data show CDR1 as SGHAT and CDR2 as FQNNGV. V was clipped by 5 bases and J by 6 bases; unmatched bases: 13. The CDR3 covers 16 residues. The CDR3 nucleotides are TGTGCCAGCAGCGACCTAAGCCGGGGGGGTGGGGATACGCAGTATTTT. Residues: CASSDLSRGGGDTQYF.

The CDR3 bases are TGTGCCTGGAGTAGGAGACAGGATAATTCACCCCTCCACTTT. Amino acid sequence: CAWSRRQDNSPLHF. The chain uses TRBV30 and TRBJ1-6; tentatively, D is TRBD1 (6 bases). This CDR3 has 14 amino acids. CDR1 GTSNPN and CDR2 SVGIG come from the germline V gene (reference sequence). Trimming took off 2 bases at V and 5 bases at J, with 10 bases between the two ends.

This clone has just a few counts. J is TRBJ2-5 and V is TRBV15, with D perhaps matching TRBD1 (5 bases). This CDR3 has 14 residues. The germline V gene has CDR1 LNHNV and CDR2 YYDKDF (reference sequence). Trimming shortened V by 0 bases and J by 5 bases, and 10 bases separated the two germline ends. The CDR3: CATSRDRGGETQYF. CDR3 nucleotide sequence: TGTGCCACCAGCAGAGATAGGGGTGGCGAGACCCAGTACTTC.

The table lists this clone with a count of one. The chain uses TRBV29-1 and TRBJ2-7, with 8 bases matching TRBD2. V lost 5 bases to trimming and J lost 3 bases; unmatched junction nucleotides: 9. The CDR3 covers 14 residues. Germline assignment: CDR1 SQVTM and CDR2 ANQGSEA. The CDR3 DNA reads as TGCAGCGTTCGATCCAGCGGGGGAGTCTACGAGCAGTACTTC. Protein product: CSVRSSGGVYEQYF.

The chain links TRBV7-9 to TRBJ2-7, with D uncertain. Germline CDR1 and CDR2: SEHNR and FQNEAQ (reference sequence). Deletions cut 3 bases from V and 2 bases from J, with 5 bases between. The CDR3 totals 12 residues. This CDR3 reads CASSFGTYEQYF. The CDR3 DNA sequence: TGTGCCAGCAGCTTCGGTACCTACGAGCAGTACTTC.

J is TRBJ2-3 and V is TRBV19, with 9 bases identical to TRBD1. The germline V gene encodes CDR1 LNHDA and CDR2 SQIVND (reference sequence). V gave up 5 bases and J gave up 5 bases; unmatched junction bases: 14. There are 17 residues in the CDR3. The CDR3 DNA is TGTGCCAGTAGTCTACTTTCCAGACAGGGGGGGGGAGATACGCAGTATTTT. As protein: CASSLLSRQGGGDTQYF. The entire variable domain, with the rest obtained from reference TRBV19 and TRBJ2-3, is as follows: DGGITQSPKYLFRKEGQNVTLSCEQNLNHDAMYWYRQDPGQGLRLIYYSQIVNDFQKGDIAEGYSVSREKKESFPLTVTSAQKNPTAFYLCASSLLSRQGGGDTQYFGPGTRLTVL.

The chain recombines TRBV6-1 with TRBJ2-5, with D maybe TRBD1 (6 bases). V was pared by 8 bases and J by 8 bases, with 21 bases between. The CDR3 runs to 14 residues. From germline, CDR1 is MNHNS and CDR2 SASEGT. The CDR3 spells CASGWDKSRDTQYF. CDR3 sequence (DNA): TGTGCCAGCGGGTGGGACAAGTCCCGGGACACCCAGTACTTC.

The gene calls are TRBV6-6 and TRBJ1-5, with D perhaps matching TRBD1 (5 bases). Germline CDR1 and CDR2: MNHNY and SVGAGI (reference sequence). This CDR3 has 14 amino acids. V was clipped by 8 bases and J by 0 bases, with 11 bases between them. The DNA for the CDR3 is TGTGCCAGCCAAGGGGCCTATAGCAATCAGCCCCAGCATTTT. Protein sequence: CASQGAYSNQPQHF.

This clone appeared a few times. The chain joins TRBV28 to TRBJ1-5; TRBD1 agrees at 8 bases. Germline CDR1 MDHEN, CDR2 SYDVKM. The CDR3 extends over 16 amino acids. J lost 7 bases, V lost 2 bases, and 10 bases had no gene match. The CDR3 nucleotides read TGTGCCAGCAGTTTAAGAGGACAGGGAGGGGTCCAGCCCCAGCATTTT. Translation: CASSLRGQGGVQPQHF.

The rearrangement joins TRBV7-9 to TRBJ1-6, with TRBD1 identical over 8 bases. Germline CDR1 is SEHNR and CDR2 is FQNEAQ (reference sequence). The CDR3 sequence is 18 residues long. Trimming at V came to 5 bases and at J to 8 bases, leaving 17 bases not matched to a gene. CDR3 nucleotides: TGTGCCAGCAGCCTTAGGGACAGGTCGGCGTCTGAGTATTCACCCCTCCACTTT. Residues: CASSLRDRSASEYSPLHF.

About this clone itself: Other DNA sequences in this specimen translate into the identical CDR3. The genes are TRBV27 and TRBJ2-1; D is perhaps TRBD2 (6 bases). Deletions cut 2 bases from V and 7 bases from J, with 15 bases between. The germline gives CDR1 MNHEY, CDR2 SMNVEV (reference sequence). The CDR3 covers 15 residues. DNA for the CDR3: TGTGCCAGCAGTTTAGGGCTCCGGGGGTGGAATGAGCAGTTCTTC. It encodes CASSLGLRGWNEQFF.